The 11 T cell receptor beta chains presented below share a single source sample, sequenced in a study of blood T cell repertoires in COVID-19. The table came from immunoSEQ multiplex PCR; TCRdb's copy has only in-frame clones and leaves some out. The top ten hold approximately 5.3% of the sample, which has about 260,000 clones, roughly 86% seen once. The source material was peripheral blood. The source is a woman aged 60 to 75 with COVID-19, enrolled during active disease.

This sequence joins TRBV28 and TRBJ2-3, with D tentatively TRBD2 (6 bases). The CDR3 contains 15 residues. V was shortened by 4 bases and J by 4 bases, with 15 bases between the two germline ends. Germline CDR1 MDHEN, CDR2 SYDVKM. CDR3 region: CASSSTGLPSDTQYF. CDR3 nucleotides: TGTGCCAGCAGTTCAACGGGACTTCCCTCAGATACGCAGTATTTT.

This clone has a handful of counts. The chain is built from TRBV11-2 and TRBJ2-7; maybe TRBD2 (7 bases). V lost 3 bases to trimming and J lost 9 bases, with 12 bases between them. Germline V gives CDR1 SGHAT, CDR2 FQNNGV. The CDR3 extends over 12 amino acids. CDR3 nucleotide sequence: TGTGCCAGCAGCTTCCCGGGGGGCGGGCAGTACTTC. Its protein product is CASSFPGGGQYF. The full variable domain, completed using reference TRBV11-2 and TRBJ2-7, is EAGVAQSPRYKIIEKRQSVAFWCNPISGHATLYWYQQILGQGPKLLIQFQNNGVVDDSQLPKDRFSAERLKGVDSTLKIQPAKLEDSAVYLCASSFPGGGQYFGPGTRLTVT.

The chain recombines TRBV20-1 with TRBJ2-7, with 8 bases fitting TRBD2. This CDR3 is built from 15 residues. Germline V lookup: CDR1 DFQATT, CDR2 SNEGSKA (reference sequence). With 3 bases clipped from V and 7 bases from J, the junction kept 14 bases outside the gene matches. CDR3 nucleotides: TGCAGTGCTAGTAGGAGCGGGCCCGGCGGGGGGGAGCAGTACTTC. Its protein is CSASRSGPGGGEQYF.

The chain recombines TRBV12-3 or TRBV12-4 with TRBJ1-2; the D gene is possibly TRBD1 (5 bases). Trimming removed 4 bases from V and 3 bases from J, with 9 bases in between. The CDR3 contains 13 residues. The CDR3: CASSSGMDYGYTF. The DNA of the CDR3 is TGTGCCAGCAGTTCAGGGATGGACTATGGCTACACCTTC.

V usage is TRBV3-1 (or the pseudogene TRBV3-2) and J usage is TRBJ2-5; 8 positions agree with TRBD2. The CDR3 runs 14 residues. V lost 3 bases, J lost 5 bases, and 5 bases stayed unmatched. Germline assignment: CDR1 LGHDT and CDR2 YNNKEL (reference sequence). The CDR3 here is CASSQSGRRETQYF. As DNA, the CDR3 is TGTGCCAGCAGCCAGAGCGGGAGACGGGAGACCCAGTACTTC.

The J gene is TRBJ2-5, the V gene TRBV5-4; 9 bases align to TRBD2. The V and J ends lost 0 bases and 2 bases, in that order; junction bases with no gene match: 2. The CDR3 totals 15 residues. The germline V gene has CDR1 SGHNT and CDR2 YYREEE (reference sequence). CDR3 coding DNA: TGTGCCAGCAGCTTGGGCCTAGCGGGACAAGAGACCCAGTACTTC. Protein sequence: CASSLGLAGQETQYF.

DNA for the CDR3: TGCGCCAGCGGGACCCCCGGGAGGTACGAGCAGTACTTC. Encoded protein: CASGTPGRYEQYF. The chain carries TRBV5-1 and TRBJ2-7; 7 bases agree with TRBD2. Trimming cost V 7 bases and J 4 bases; bases outside gene matches: 8. This CDR3 spans 13 amino acids. Germline V CDR1 and CDR2: SGHRS, YFSETQ.

The chain uses TRBV6-5 and TRBJ1-2, with TRBD1 as a possible D gene (6 bases). V lost 6 bases to trimming and J lost 8 bases, with 16 bases between them. The CDR3 contains 13 residues. The germline gives CDR1 MNHEY, CDR2 SVGAGI. The CDR3 spells CASRRTAGGGYTF. The DNA for the CDR3 is TGTGCCAGCAGACGGACAGCCGGGGGGGGCTACACCTTC.

The gene calls are TRBV5-1 and TRBJ2-6; 8 nucleotides agree with TRBD1. The germline V gene has CDR1 SGHRS and CDR2 YFSETQ. V was clipped by 0 bases and J by 3 bases; unmatched bases: 5. The CDR3 length is 17 residues. CDR3 loop: CASSLGQGRIGANVLTF. The CDR3 DNA follows: TGCGCCAGCAGCTTGGGACAGGGGAGGATTGGGGCCAACGTCCTGACTTTC.

The chain employs TRBV24-1 and TRBJ2-1, with TRBD2 matching over 13 bases. Germline V gene lookup returns CDR1 KGHDR and CDR2 SFDVKD. V shed 3 bases and J 2 bases; nucleotides not matched to a gene: 6. The CDR3 is 18 amino acids. The CDR3 DNA sequence: TGTGCCACCAGTGATACTAGCGGGAGGGCCGAAGCCTACAATGAGCAGTTCTTC. This translates into CATSDTSGRAEAYNEQFF.

This sequence joins TRBV19 and TRBJ2-1; 7 bases match TRBD1. Trimming at V came to 3 bases and at J to 1 base, leaving 3 bases not matched to a gene. CDR3 length equals 15 residues. Germline V CDR1 and CDR2: LNHDA, SQIVND (reference sequence). Written as DNA, the CDR3 is TGTGCCAGTAGTATTGGGACAGCTTCCTACAATGAGCAGTTCTTC. Translated: CASSIGTASYNEQFF. Together with reference TRBV19 and TRBJ2-1, the CDR3 gives the full variable domain: DGGITQSPKYLFRKEGQNVTLSCEQNLNHDAMYWYRQDPGQGLRLIYYSQIVNDFQKGDIAEGYSVSREKKESFPLTVTSAQKNPTAFYLCASSIGTASYNEQFFGPGTRLTVL.